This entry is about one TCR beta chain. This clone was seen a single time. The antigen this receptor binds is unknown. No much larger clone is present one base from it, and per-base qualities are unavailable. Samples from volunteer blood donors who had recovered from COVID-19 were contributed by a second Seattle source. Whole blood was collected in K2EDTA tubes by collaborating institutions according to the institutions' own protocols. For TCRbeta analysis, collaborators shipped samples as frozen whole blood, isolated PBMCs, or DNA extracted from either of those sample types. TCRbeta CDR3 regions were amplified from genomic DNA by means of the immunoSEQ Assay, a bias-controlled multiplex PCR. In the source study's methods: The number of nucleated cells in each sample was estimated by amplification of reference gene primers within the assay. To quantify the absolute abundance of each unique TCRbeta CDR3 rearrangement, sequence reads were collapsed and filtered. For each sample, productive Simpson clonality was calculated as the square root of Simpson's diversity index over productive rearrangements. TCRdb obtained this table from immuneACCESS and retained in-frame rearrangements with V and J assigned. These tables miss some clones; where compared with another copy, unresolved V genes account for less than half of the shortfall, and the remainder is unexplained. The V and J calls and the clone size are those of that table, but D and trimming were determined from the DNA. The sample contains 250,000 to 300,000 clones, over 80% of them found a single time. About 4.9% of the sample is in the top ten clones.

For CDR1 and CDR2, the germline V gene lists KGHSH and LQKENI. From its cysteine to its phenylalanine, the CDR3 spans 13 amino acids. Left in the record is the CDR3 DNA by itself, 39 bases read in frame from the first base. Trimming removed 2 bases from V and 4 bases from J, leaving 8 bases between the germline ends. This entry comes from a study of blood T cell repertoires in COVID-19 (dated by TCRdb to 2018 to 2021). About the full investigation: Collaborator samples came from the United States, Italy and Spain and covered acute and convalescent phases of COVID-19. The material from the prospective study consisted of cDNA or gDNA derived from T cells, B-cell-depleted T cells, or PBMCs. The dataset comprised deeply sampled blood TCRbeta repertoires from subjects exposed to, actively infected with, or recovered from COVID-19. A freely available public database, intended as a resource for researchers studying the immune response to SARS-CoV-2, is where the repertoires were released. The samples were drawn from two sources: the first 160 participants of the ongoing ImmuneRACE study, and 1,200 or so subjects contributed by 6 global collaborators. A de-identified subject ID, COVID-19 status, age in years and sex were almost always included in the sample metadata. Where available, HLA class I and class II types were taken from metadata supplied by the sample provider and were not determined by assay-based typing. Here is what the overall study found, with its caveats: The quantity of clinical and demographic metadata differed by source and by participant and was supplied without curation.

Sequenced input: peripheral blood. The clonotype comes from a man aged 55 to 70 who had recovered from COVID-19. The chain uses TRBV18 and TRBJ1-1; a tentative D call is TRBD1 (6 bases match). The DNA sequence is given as TGTGCCAGCTCACCAGGGGGCCGCACTGAAGCTTTCTTT. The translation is CASSPGGRTEAFF.